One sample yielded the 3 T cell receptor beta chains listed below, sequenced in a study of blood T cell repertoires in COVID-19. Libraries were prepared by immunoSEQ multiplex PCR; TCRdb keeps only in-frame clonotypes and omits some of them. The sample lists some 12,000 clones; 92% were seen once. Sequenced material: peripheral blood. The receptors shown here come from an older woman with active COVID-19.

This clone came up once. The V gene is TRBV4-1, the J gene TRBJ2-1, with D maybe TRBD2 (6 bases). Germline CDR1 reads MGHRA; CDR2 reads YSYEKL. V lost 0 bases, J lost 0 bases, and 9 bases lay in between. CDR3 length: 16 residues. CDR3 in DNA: TGCGCCAGCAGCCAAGATCCTAGCGACTCCTACAATGAGCAGTTCTTC. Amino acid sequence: CASSQDPSDSYNEQFF.

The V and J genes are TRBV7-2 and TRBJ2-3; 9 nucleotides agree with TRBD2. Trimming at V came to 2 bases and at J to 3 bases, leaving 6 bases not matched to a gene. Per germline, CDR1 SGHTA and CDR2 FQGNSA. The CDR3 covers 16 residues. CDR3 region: CASSLFLGLATDTQYF. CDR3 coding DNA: TGTGCCAGCAGCTTATTTTTAGGACTAGCGACAGATACGCAGTATTTT.

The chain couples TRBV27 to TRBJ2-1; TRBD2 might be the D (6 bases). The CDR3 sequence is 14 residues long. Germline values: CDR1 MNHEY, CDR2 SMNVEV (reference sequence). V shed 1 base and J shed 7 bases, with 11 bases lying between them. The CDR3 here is CASSLLAAQNEQFF. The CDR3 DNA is TGTGCCAGCAGTTTATTAGCGGCTCAAAATGAGCAGTTCTTC.